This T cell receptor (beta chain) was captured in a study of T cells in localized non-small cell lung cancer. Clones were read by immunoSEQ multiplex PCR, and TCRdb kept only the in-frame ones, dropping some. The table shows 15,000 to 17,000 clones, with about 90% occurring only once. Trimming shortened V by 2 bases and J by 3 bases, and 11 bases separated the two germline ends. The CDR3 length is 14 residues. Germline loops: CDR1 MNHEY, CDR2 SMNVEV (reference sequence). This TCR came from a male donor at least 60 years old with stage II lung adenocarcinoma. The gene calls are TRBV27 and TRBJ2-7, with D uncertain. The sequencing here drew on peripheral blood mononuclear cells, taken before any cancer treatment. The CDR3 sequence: CASSLQAPNYEQYF. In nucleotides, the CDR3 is TGTGCCAGCAGTTTACAGGCGCCTAACTACGAGCAGTACTTC.